This entry features one T cell receptor beta chain sequence. The sample is drawn from a study of blood T cell repertoires in COVID-19. Repertoires were generated with immunoSEQ multiplex PCR, while TCRdb's copy carries only in-frame clones and drops some. The repertoire consists of approximately 500,000 clones, with 80% to 90% occurring once and the leading ten covering around 0.92%. Germline CDR1 reads DFQATT; CDR2 reads SNEGSKA (reference sequence). The CDR3 runs to 17 residues. Germline trimming cut 3 bases from V and 2 bases from J; bases unmatched to any gene: 13. Input material: peripheral blood. The chain recombines TRBV20-1 with TRBJ1-3; the match to TRBD1 covers 7 bases. The sequence was obtained from a man aged 18 to 35 with COVID-19, enrolled during active disease. This CDR3 reads CSASAQGRPITGNTIYF. The DNA for the CDR3 is TGCAGTGCTAGTGCACAGGGGAGGCCCATTACTGGAAACACCATATATTTT.